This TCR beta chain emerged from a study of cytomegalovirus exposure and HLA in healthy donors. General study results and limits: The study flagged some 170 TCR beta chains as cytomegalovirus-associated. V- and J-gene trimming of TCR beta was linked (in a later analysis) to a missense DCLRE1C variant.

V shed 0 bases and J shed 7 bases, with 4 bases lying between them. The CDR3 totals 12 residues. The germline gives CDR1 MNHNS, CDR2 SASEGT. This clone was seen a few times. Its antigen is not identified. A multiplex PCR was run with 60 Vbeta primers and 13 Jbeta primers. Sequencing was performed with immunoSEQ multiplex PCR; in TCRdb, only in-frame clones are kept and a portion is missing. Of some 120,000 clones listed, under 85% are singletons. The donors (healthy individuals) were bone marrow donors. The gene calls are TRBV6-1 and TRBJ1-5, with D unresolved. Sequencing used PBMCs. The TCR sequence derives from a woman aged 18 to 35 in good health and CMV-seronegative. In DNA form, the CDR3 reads TGTGCCAGCAGTGAAGCCCGGCAGCCCCAGCATTTT. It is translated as CASSEARQPQHF.